This T cell receptor beta chain emerged from a study of shared clonotypes between healthy human individuals. Study-wide background: Three plates were used per donor for CD4 naive, three for CD4 memory, two for CD8 naive and one for CD8 memory. Whole-study findings and limits: Despite large depth, sorted-subset datasets appeared incompletely sequenced.

Assay used: immunoSEQ multiplex PCR; TCRdb lists only in-frame clones, some missing. The table includes 950,000 to 1,200,000 clones, roughly 80% detected once. CDR1 is MDHEN, CDR2 SYDVKM, per germline. The V and J ends lost 8 bases and 5 bases respectively, with 19 bases between them. The CDR3 runs to 15 residues. Comment on this clone: Its cognate antigen is unknown.

Source material: memory CD4+ T cells from PBMCs. This sample's subset: CD45RA-negative fraction. This chain links TRBV28 with TRBJ1-5; TRBD1 might be the D (5 bases). This clonotype was sampled from a young man in good health. Some clones in this sample may be carry-over from other donors' samples. In DNA, the CDR3 is TGTGCCAGCGTTCCCTCGGGGGGTAGGCATCAGCCCCAGCATTTT. Amino acid sequence: CASVPSGGRHQPQHF.